Shown below are 28 T cell receptor beta chains from a single sample sequenced in a study of T-cell reconstitution after alpha-beta-depleted transplantation in children. Researchers prepared the TCRbeta library using unique molecular identifiers, the study reports. One entry per CDR3 protein, called by TCRdb with MiXCR from the PCR reads. The profile covers some 300,000 distinct CDR3 sequences, with 10% appearing a single time and approximately 2.3% taken by the ten largest. The sequencing used PBMCs from the stem cell graft donor, collected from the stem cell graft. These receptors originate from a human donor who donated a stem cell graft to a child with acute lymphoblastic leukemia.

V gene TRBV11-2 combines with J gene TRBJ2-3; D is undetermined. In germline, CDR1 is SGHAT, CDR2 FQNNGV. V was trimmed by 0 bases and J by 2 bases, leaving 12 bases between them. This CDR3 region has 16 residues. CDR3 DNA sequence: TGTGCCAGCAGCTTAGATACGTTCAGCCCCACAGATACGCAGTATTTT. Translation: CASSLDTFSPTDTQYF.

This clonotype appeared a few times. The chain's CDR3 is CASSLYDGSANEQFF. CDR3 bases: TGTGCCAGCAGTTTATACGACGGGAGCGCAAATGAGCAGTTCTTC. The rearrangement uses TRBV28 and TRBJ2-1; possible D gene TRBD2, 6 bases. CDR1 and CDR2 (germline): MDHEN, SYDVKM. With 1 base removed from V and 7 bases from J, the gap between germline ends came to 14 bases. The CDR3 is 15 amino acids.

This clonotype showed up just a few times. The chain uses TRBV12-3 or TRBV12-4 and TRBJ2-5, with TRBD2 matching 7 bases. This CDR3 contains 14 residues. Trimming took 3 bases from V and 5 from J; bases not matched to a gene: 6. DNA of the CDR3: TGTGCCAGCAGTTTCGACGGGAGGTGGGAGACCCAGTACTTC. This sequence encodes CASSFDGRWETQYF.

This clonotype was found a few times. J is TRBJ2-7 and V is TRBV20-1; 9 positions match TRBD2. V trimming: 0 bases; J trimming: 2 bases; junction bases outside the gene matches: 14. This CDR3 comprises 18 residues. Germline CDR1 DFQATT, CDR2 SNEGSKA (reference sequence). CDR3 protein: CSAREMGRLAGSPYEQYF. CDR3 nucleotide sequence: TGCAGTGCTAGAGAAATGGGTCGGCTAGCGGGATCCCCCTACGAGCAGTACTTC.

This clonotype was seen just once. CDR3 protein: CAISTTGYEQYF. The CDR3 DNA reads TGTGCCATCAGTACGACAGGCTACGAGCAGTACTTC. The chain links TRBV10-3 to TRBJ2-7; D might be TRBD1 (6 bases). This CDR3 is 12 amino acids long. Germline lookup yields CDR1 ENHRY and CDR2 SYGVKD. Trimming took 5 bases from V and 3 from J, leaving 8 bases between them.

This clonotype has just a few counts. J is TRBJ1-4 and V is TRBV7-3, with D hard to call. The V and J ends lost 4 bases and 10 bases respectively, with 4 bases between them. The CDR3 is made up of 10 amino acids. The germline CDR1 and CDR2 sequences are SGHTA and FQGTGA. The CDR3 protein is CASSWGKLFF. Here the CDR3 DNA reads TGTGCCAGCAGCTGGGGAAAACTGTTTTTT.

This clonotype was detected only a few times. The rearrangement links TRBV9 to TRBJ2-2; 8 nucleotides match TRBD2. V lost 3 bases and J lost 8; bases outside the gene matches: 12. The CDR3 runs to 16 residues. Per the germline V gene, CDR1 is SGDLS and CDR2 is YYNGEE. CDR3 in amino acids: CASSESGRIMQGELFF. As DNA, the CDR3 is TGTGCCAGCAGCGAAAGCGGGAGAATAATGCAGGGGGAGCTGTTTTTT. The full variable domain, rest sourced from reference TRBV9 and TRBJ2-2, is DSGVTQTPKHLITATGQRVTLRCSPRSGDLSVYWYQQSLDQGLQFLIQYYNGEERAKGNILERFSAQQFPDLHSELNLSSLELGDSALYFCASSESGRIMQGELFFGEGSRLTVL.

Here the CDR3 reads CSARVGAGGQETQYF. The CDR3 bases are TGCAGTGCTAGAGTCGGAGCGGGAGGGCAAGAGACCCAGTACTTC. The V gene is TRBV20-1, the J gene TRBJ2-5; TRBD2 aligns across 10 bases. V lost 1 base and J lost 2; bases outside the gene matches: 4. CDR1 is DFQATT, CDR2 SNEGSKA, per germline (reference sequence). There are 15 residues in the CDR3.

The chain uses TRBV11-2 and TRBJ2-2; D remains ambiguous. Trimming took off 5 bases at V and 6 bases at J, with 19 bases between the two ends. CDR3 size: 16 residues. In germline, CDR1 is SGHAT, CDR2 FQNNGV. The CDR3 DNA follows: TGTGCCAGCAGCCCTCTTTTGGGCATCGACGCCGGGGAGCTGTTTTTT. The encoded protein is CASSPLLGIDAGELFF.

This chain uses TRBV20-1 with TRBJ2-2, with 11 positions matching TRBD2. V shed 3 bases and J 3 bases; nucleotides not matched to a gene: 3. Looked up from germline, CDR1 is DFQATT and CDR2 is SNEGSKA (reference sequence). The CDR3 length is 15 residues. The CDR3 is CSASSLAGDTGELFF. DNA of the CDR3: TGCAGTGCTAGCTCACTAGCGGGAGACACCGGGGAGCTGTTTTTT.

This clonotype was seen repeatedly, ten times or more. The chain couples TRBV28 to TRBJ2-3; D is uncertain. Trimming shortened V by 6 bases and J by 7 bases, and 11 bases separated the two germline ends. CDR3 length equals 12 residues. CDR1 is MDHEN, CDR2 SYDVKM, per germline. CDR3 loop: CASRYGLNTQYF. The DNA of the CDR3 is TGTGCCAGCAGATATGGGCTAAATACGCAGTATTTT.

This clonotype was counted at least ten times. V gene TRBV7-6 combines with J gene TRBJ2-7; TRBD1 aligns across 12 bases. Germline V CDR1 and CDR2: SGHVS, FNYEAQ. The V gene end was trimmed by 6 bases and the J gene end by 5 bases; junction bases not matched to a gene: 2. The CDR3 totals 13 residues. The CDR3 sequence: CASSRDRGHEQYF. In DNA, the CDR3 is TGTGCCAGCAGTCGGGACAGGGGGCACGAGCAGTACTTC.

This clonotype was counted only a few times. This chain joins TRBV5-1 and TRBJ2-5; the D gene is possibly TRBD2 (5 bases). The CDR3 is made up of 14 amino acids. Germline CDR1 reads SGHRS; CDR2 reads YFSETQ. The V and J ends lost 0 bases and 5 bases respectively, with 11 bases between them. As DNA, the CDR3 is TGCGCCAGCAGCTTGGTGGGGAGTTTCGAGACCCAGTACTTC. Amino acids: CASSLVGSFETQYF. Full variable domain (remainder filled in from reference TRBV5-1 and TRBJ2-5): KAGVTQTPRYLIKTRGQQVTLSCSPISGHRSVSWYQQTPGQGLQFLFEYFSETQRNKGNFPGRFSGRQFSNSRSEMNVSTLELGDSALYLCASSLVGSFETQYFGPGTRLLVL.

This clonotype was seen just once. As the CDR3 is not closed by the conserved phenylalanine or tryptophan, this likely results from a read error. The chain combines TRBV3-1 with TRBJ2-7; D remains unclear. The CDR3 covers 12 residues. Trimming took 1 base from V and 10 from J, leaving 11 bases between them. Germline CDR1 and CDR2: LGHDT and YNNKEL (reference sequence). In nucleotides, the CDR3 is TGTGCCAGCAGCCAAGGTCGCTGGGGTCAGTACTCC. It is translated as CASSQGRWGQYS.

The chain is built from TRBV15 and TRBJ1-1, with 11 bases identical to TRBD1. CDR1 and CDR2 from the germline V gene are LNHNV and YYDKDF (reference sequence). CDR3 length: 16 residues. The ends lost 5 bases at V and 6 bases at J; junction bases unmatched: 11. Written as DNA, the CDR3 is TGTGCCACCAGCGGACTCACGGGACAGGGGGAACCTGAAGCTTTCTTT. Amino acids: CATSGLTGQGEPEAFF.

This chain joins TRBV11-3 and TRBJ2-1, with D unresolved. The CDR3 totals 12 residues. CDR1 is SGHNT, CDR2 YENEEA, per germline. V lost 11 bases, J lost 6 bases, and 14 bases lay in between. In nucleotides, the CDR3 is TGTGCCTCTGGGCTAGTAGGCAATGAGCAGTTCTTC. Translating it yields CASGLVGNEQFF.

The chain links TRBV4-1 to TRBJ2-7; 14 nucleotides line up with TRBD2. Germline V CDR1 and CDR2: MGHRA, YSYEKL. V dropped 0 bases and J dropped 7; count of bases not matched to a gene: 11. The CDR3 is 18 residues long. The CDR3 spells CASSQETSGRVQVEEQYF. The CDR3 DNA follows: TGCGCCAGCAGCCAAGAGACTAGCGGGAGGGTCCAAGTAGAGGAGCAGTACTTC.

This clonotype was seen many times. The V gene is TRBV7-9, the J gene TRBJ2-1; D uncertain. The germline CDR1 and CDR2 sequences are SEHNR and FQNEAQ (reference sequence). Trimming removed 2 bases from V and 5 bases from J, with 7 bases in between. The length of the CDR3 is 13 residues. The CDR3 DNA reads TGTGCCAGCAGCTTATCCTCAAACAATGAGCAGTTCTTC. This translates into CASSLSSNNEQFF.

This clonotype occurred a few times. The chain's CDR3 is CASSLGPGDNQPQHF. DNA for the CDR3: TGCGCCAGCAGCTTGGGACCGGGAGACAATCAGCCCCAGCATTTT. The chain combines TRBV5-1 with TRBJ1-5; D ambiguous. CDR3 length equals 15 residues. The V end was cut by 0 bases, the J end by 3 bases, with 10 bases between. Germline V CDR1 and CDR2: SGHRS, YFSETQ.

In this sample, this clonotype turned up a few times. J is TRBJ2-1 and V is TRBV4-3, with TRBD2 as a possible D gene (6 bases). The germline V and J ends were trimmed by 4 bases and 8 bases, with 24 bases remaining between them. Per the germline V gene, CDR1 is LGHNA and CDR2 is YSLEER. The CDR3 loop spans 17 amino acids. CDR3 sequence (DNA): TGCGCCAGCAGCCGATTCTCGGGTAGCGGAGTAACTGATGAGCAGTTCTTC. Amino acids: CASSRFSGSGVTDEQFF.

This clonotype was recorded many times. This chain uses TRBV20-1 with TRBJ2-5; maybe TRBD1 (6 bases). V was pared by 8 bases and J by 4 bases, with 14 bases between. The CDR3 length is 12 residues. From germline, CDR1 is DFQATT and CDR2 SNEGSKA (reference sequence). For the CDR3, the DNA is TGCAGTACCCTCAGGGGCCGAGAGACCCAGTACTTC. Its protein is CSTLRGRETQYF.

This clonotype showed up many times. The gene calls are TRBV12-3 or TRBV12-4 and TRBJ2-1, with TRBD2 matching over 13 bases. This CDR3 is built from 15 residues. V shed 6 bases and J 8 bases; nucleotides not matched to a gene: 7. In nucleotides, the CDR3 is TGTGCCAGCAGCCCTACTAGCGGGAGGGGGTATGAGCAGTTCTTC. It specifies CASSPTSGRGYEQFF.

This clonotype was seen only a few times. The chain joins TRBV10-3 to TRBJ1-1, with D unclear. In germline, CDR1 is ENHRY, CDR2 SYGVKD. The CDR3 totals 13 residues. Trimming shortened V by 3 bases and J by 6 bases, and 11 bases separated the two germline ends. This CDR3 reads CAISEFEGSEAFF. The CDR3 DNA reads TGTGCCATCAGTGAATTCGAAGGCTCTGAAGCTTTCTTT.

This chain links TRBV11-2 with TRBJ2-1; 8 bases agree with TRBD2. The ends lost 7 bases at V and 7 bases at J; junction bases unmatched: 9. Germline lookup yields CDR1 SGHAT and CDR2 FQNNGV. The CDR3 spans 14 residues. The CDR3 DNA reads as TGTGCCAGCACCAGAGGAGCGGGAGATAATGAGCAGTTCTTC. Protein product: CASTRGAGDNEQFF.

The V call is TRBV6-2 or TRBV6-3, the J call TRBJ2-2; either TRBD1 or TRBD2 may supply D (6 bases each). V was cut by 0 bases and J by 5 bases, with 25 bases left in between. CDR3 length: 20 amino acids. CDR1 and CDR2 from the germline V gene are MNHEY and SVGEGT. The CDR3 reads CASSYSELPWGATTTGELFF. Written as DNA, the CDR3 is TGTGCCAGCAGTTACTCAGAGCTCCCTTGGGGGGCCACAACTACCGGGGAGCTGTTTTTT.

This clonotype showed up just a few times. The gene calls are TRBV4-1 and TRBJ1-4, with a tentative D call TRBD1 (5 bases). The CDR3 is 13 residues long. V lost 2 bases and J 8 bases, leaving 9 bases between the germline ends. The germline gives CDR1 MGHRA, CDR2 YSYEKL. CDR3 amino acids: CASSQQGYEKLFF. The CDR3, as DNA: TGCGCCAGCAGCCAACAGGGATACGAAAAACTGTTTTTT.

The CDR3 DNA follows: TGCGCCAGCAGCCCCTCGGGACAGGGAGGCTACGAGCAGTACTTC. It encodes CASSPSGQGGYEQYF. The chain links TRBV5-1 to TRBJ2-7; the match to TRBD1 covers 9 bases. Germline V lookup: CDR1 SGHRS, CDR2 YFSETQ. The CDR3 extends over 15 amino acids. V lost 4 bases to trimming and J lost 3 bases; unmatched junction nucleotides: 8.

This clonotype was observed a single time. The chain has TRBV5-1 and TRBJ2-1, with D tentatively TRBD2 (6 bases). Germline V gene lookup returns CDR1 SGHRS and CDR2 YFSETQ. The CDR3 spans 15 residues. V was shortened by 4 bases and J by 2 bases, with 13 bases between the two germline ends. The CDR3 loop is CASSLQPSAYNEQFF. The CDR3 bases are TGCGCCAGCAGCCTCCAACCTAGCGCCTACAATGAGCAGTTCTTC.